These 11 T cell receptor beta chains were all obtained from the same sample, sequenced in a study of CD8 T cells in Susac syndrome. The RNA input was 0.5 to 1 ug, and it was reverse transcribed with random hexamers. TCRdb analysed the immunoSEQ multiplex PCR reads with MiXCR anew, one entry per CDR3 protein. The sample holds roughly 88,000 distinct CDR3 sequences, approximately 96% seen once. Specimen: CD8+ T cells from PBMCs. The receptors were gathered from a human donor with Susac syndrome.

The J gene is TRBJ1-2, the V gene TRBV9; 8 bases map to TRBD1. The V and J ends lost 3 bases and 6 bases, in that order; junction bases with no gene match: 13. Looked up from germline, CDR1 is SGDLS and CDR2 is YYNGEE. This CDR3 is 16 amino acids long. This CDR3 reads CASSADPDGQGDGYTF. The CDR3 region has the DNA TGTGCCAGCAGCGCAGACCCGGACGGACAGGGTGATGGCTACACCTTC.

This clonotype was seen a single time. CDR3 nucleotide sequence: TGCAGTGCTCTTAACAGGGGCGGGAGTCCAAGGCACACTGAAGCTTTCTTT. Translation: CSALNRGGSPRHTEAFF. This sequence joins TRBV20-1 and TRBJ1-1, with TRBD1 matching 7 bases. Trimming took 5 bases from V and 3 from J; bases not matched to a gene: 18. CDR1 is DFQATT and CDR2 is SNEGSKA in the germline V gene (reference sequence). The CDR3 runs to 17 residues.

The chain carries TRBV30 and TRBJ2-1; possibly TRBD1 or TRBD2 for D (5 bases each). This CDR3 is built from 12 residues. Trimming cost V 3 bases and J 8 bases, with 11 bases left between them. Germline V gene data show CDR1 as GTSNPN and CDR2 as SVGIG (reference sequence). CDR3 amino acids: CAWRGPQDEQFF. Here the CDR3 DNA reads TGTGCCTGGAGGGGACCCCAAGATGAGCAGTTCTTC.

The CDR3 spells CASSPLGNQPQHF. CDR3 coding DNA: TGTGCCAGCAGCCCGTTGGGCAATCAGCCCCAGCATTTT. V usage is TRBV28 and J usage is TRBJ1-5; D is unresolved. CDR1 is MDHEN, CDR2 SYDVKM, per germline. Trimming pared 6 bases from V and 2 bases from J, leaving 8 bases between. This CDR3 is 13 amino acids long.

This chain connects TRBV11-2 to TRBJ2-1, with D perhaps TRBD2 (6 bases). Per the germline V gene, CDR1 is SGHAT and CDR2 is FQNNGV. This CDR3 has 16 amino acids. V shed 3 bases and J shed 4 bases, with 16 bases lying between them. CDR3: CASSFPSGGVYNEQFF. CDR3 DNA: TGTGCCAGCAGCTTTCCCTCGGGCGGGGTATACAATGAGCAGTTCTTC.

The chain combines TRBV27 with TRBJ2-2; 10 nucleotides agree with TRBD1. V lost 8 bases and J lost 4; bases outside the gene matches: 1. This CDR3 has 13 amino acids. Germline values: CDR1 MNHEY, CDR2 SMNVEV (reference sequence). CDR3 sequence (DNA): TGTGCCAGCGGACAGGGGGTCACCGGGGAGCTGTTTTTT. Residues: CASGQGVTGELFF.

The chain couples TRBV27 to TRBJ1-2; the D gene is possibly TRBD1 (5 bases). The V gene's germline CDR1 is MNHEY and CDR2 SMNVEV (reference sequence). The germline V and J ends were trimmed by 6 bases and 4 bases, with 15 bases remaining between them. This CDR3 contains 14 residues. The CDR3 coding sequence is TGTGCCAGCAGAGCCGGGACGTCGGCCTATGGCTACACCTTC. Translated, it gives CASRAGTSAYGYTF.

This clonotype was seen a single time. This sequence joins TRBV14 and TRBJ2-1; D call uncertain. Germline CDR1 is SGHDN and CDR2 is FVKESK. The CDR3 contains 12 residues. V dropped 1 base and J dropped 7 bases, with 5 bases sitting between them. DNA of the CDR3: TGTGCCAGCAGCCAAGTGAAGAATGAGCAGTTCTTC. Its translation: CASSQVKNEQFF.

V and J are TRBV4-1 and TRBJ2-7; 8 nucleotides line up with TRBD2. From germline, CDR1 is MGHRA and CDR2 YSYEKL. The V segment lost 3 bases and the J segment 4 bases; nucleotides outside the gene matches: 8. This CDR3 spans 15 amino acids. The CDR3 sequence is CASSHLSGMGYEQYV. CDR3 nucleotides: TGCGCCAGCAGCCACCTTAGCGGGATGGGTTACGAGCAGTACGTC.

The chain links TRBV7-2 to TRBJ2-2, with D tentatively TRBD2 (5 bases). The germline V gene has CDR1 SGHTA and CDR2 FQGNSA. V lost 7 bases, J lost 1 base, and 19 bases lay in between. The CDR3 has 17 amino acids. CDR3 loop: CASTQEPRELNTGELFF. The CDR3, as DNA: TGTGCCAGCACCCAGGAACCTCGGGAATTGAACACCGGGGAGCTGTTTTTT.

The chain couples TRBV20-1 to TRBJ2-7; 7 bases match TRBD1. From germline, CDR1 is DFQATT and CDR2 SNEGSKA (reference sequence). CDR3 length: 15 amino acids. V shed 3 bases, J shed 0 bases, and the junction held 8 bases outside the gene matches. Written as DNA, the CDR3 is TGCAGTGCTAGCCCAGACAGGGCGAGCTCCTACGAGCAGTACGTC. Translation: CSASPDRASSYEQYV.